Listed here are 16 T cell receptor beta chains from one sample, sequenced in a study of Ad26.COV2.S vaccination and SARS-CoV-2 variants. Method: immunoSEQ multiplex PCR; TCRdb's copy keeps in-frame clones and lacks some. The sample shows about 350,000 clones, around 90% of them seen only once. The specimen was peripheral blood, collected after recovery from COVID-19. All receptors come from a human donor who had recovered from COVID-19.

This rearrangement joins TRBV7-2 to TRBJ2-1; tentatively, D is TRBD1 (5 bases). This CDR3 is built from 17 residues. Trimming pared 5 bases from V and 0 bases from J, leaving 17 bases between. CDR1 and CDR2 from the germline V gene are SGHTA and FQGNSA. CDR3: CASSPLLTVPSYNEQFF. The DNA of the CDR3 is TGTGCCAGCAGCCCGCTCTTGACAGTGCCCTCCTACAATGAGCAGTTCTTC.

The chain carries TRBV5-6 and TRBJ2-7; D uncertain. Trimming removed 4 bases from V and 5 bases from J, with 7 bases in between. The CDR3 covers 11 residues. CDR1 and CDR2 (germline): SGHDT, YYEEEE. CDR3 DNA sequence: TGTGCCAGCAGCCGTGGTGACGAGCAGTACTTC. Its protein product is CASSRGDEQYF.

This chain links TRBV5-1 with TRBJ2-5; 10 nucleotides agree with TRBD2. Trimming took 1 base from V and 4 from J; bases not matched to a gene: 4. The length of the CDR3 is 15 residues. CDR1 is SGHRS, CDR2 YFSETQ, per germline. CDR3 amino acids: CASSLSGGARETQYF. In DNA, the CDR3 is TGCGCCAGCAGCTTGAGCGGGGGGGCCCGAGAGACCCAGTACTTC.

The chain carries TRBV27 and TRBJ1-4; no clear D. The ends were cut back, 5 bases at V and 8 bases at J, with 15 bases in the middle. Germline V CDR1 and CDR2: MNHEY, SMNVEV (reference sequence). The CDR3 sequence is 14 residues long. CDR3 nucleotide sequence: TGTGCCAGCAGTCGGACTGCCCCTCGGGAAAAACTGTTTTTT. Translating gives CASSRTAPREKLFF.

CDR3 sequence (DNA): TGTGCCAGCAGTCCAGGAAGGAAGCTTCCCTTCTATGGCTACACCTTC. It is translated as CASSPGRKLPFYGYTF. V and J are TRBV6-6 and TRBJ1-2; D call uncertain. The CDR3 contains 16 residues. CDR1 MNHNY and CDR2 SVGAGI come from the germline V gene (reference sequence). V was trimmed by 5 bases and J by 4 bases, leaving 20 bases between them.

The sample holds a few counts of this clone. Other DNA sequences within the sample encode an identical CDR3. The chain combines TRBV7-9 with TRBJ1-2; D is possibly TRBD1 (5 bases). Germline lookup yields CDR1 SEHNR and CDR2 FQNEAQ (reference sequence). CDR3 size: 14 residues. The ends were cut back, 1 base at V and 0 bases at J, with 6 bases in the middle. The CDR3 nucleotides read TGTGCCAGCAGCTTAGTGGGGGCTAACTATGGCTACACCTTC. This encodes CASSLVGANYGYTF.

This chain joins TRBV6-6 and TRBJ1-5; D is possibly TRBD1 (6 bases). Germline V gene sequence: CDR1 MNHNY, CDR2 SVGAGI (reference sequence). V lost 3 bases and J 1 base, leaving 10 bases between the germline ends. The CDR3 sequence is 15 residues long. CDR3 amino acids: CASSYGGASNQPQHF. The CDR3 DNA sequence: TGTGCCAGCAGTTATGGGGGGGCGAGCAATCAGCCCCAGCATTTT.

This clone was picked up one time. V usage is TRBV6-6 and J usage is TRBJ1-1; 8 bases line up with TRBD1. The CDR3 runs 14 residues. Germline assignment: CDR1 MNHNY and CDR2 SVGAGI (reference sequence). The V gene end was trimmed by 6 bases and the J gene end by 3 bases; junction bases not matched to a gene: 6. The CDR3 loop is CASRRQGSDTEAFF. In DNA, the CDR3 is TGTGCCAGCAGAAGACAGGGGTCCGACACTGAAGCTTTCTTT.

The chain has TRBV20-1 and TRBJ2-3; no clear D. CDR3 length: 11 amino acids. Germline V gene sequence: CDR1 DFQATT, CDR2 SNEGSKA (reference sequence). Deletions cut 6 bases from V and 3 bases from J, with 7 bases between. CDR3 amino acids: CSAKLTDTQYF. CDR3 bases: TGCAGTGCCAAACTGACAGATACGCAGTATTTT.

This CDR3 reads CASSLVGSNSPLHF. The DNA for the CDR3 is TGTGCCAGCAGCCTCGTTGGGAGCAATTCACCCCTCCACTTT. The chain has TRBV5-4 and TRBJ1-6; D is unclear. In germline, CDR1 is SGHNT, CDR2 YYREEE (reference sequence). The CDR3 is 14 residues long. The ends were cut back, 4 bases at V and 7 bases at J, with 12 bases in the middle.

The J gene is TRBJ1-1, the V gene TRBV11-2; D call uncertain. The V gene lost 1 base and the J gene lost 2 bases, with 17 bases spanning the gap. From germline, CDR1 is SGHAT and CDR2 FQNNGV. CDR3 length equals 17 residues. CDR3 bases: TGTGCCAGCAGCTTAGCTAGTTTCCGCGTCCAAAACACTGAAGCTTTCTTT. It is translated as CASSLASFRVQNTEAFF.

The chain recombines TRBV6-6 with TRBJ1-2; the D is unclear. V was cut by 6 bases and J by 5 bases, with 13 bases left in between. The germline gives CDR1 MNHNY, CDR2 SVGAGI (reference sequence). The CDR3 covers 13 residues. The CDR3 DNA reads as TGTGCCAGCAGCGCCGTACCAACTTATGGCTACACCTTC. Its translation is CASSAVPTYGYTF.

This sequence joins TRBV6-5 and TRBJ2-7; D might be TRBD1 (6 bases). The CDR3 is 14 residues long. Looked up from germline, CDR1 is MNHEY and CDR2 is SVGAGI. V was trimmed by 3 bases and J by 2 bases, leaving 11 bases between them. CDR3 DNA: TGTGCCAGCAGTTATGCCAGGGGCCCCTACGAGCAGTACTTC. It codes for CASSYARGPYEQYF.

The rearrangement links TRBV6-5 to TRBJ1-1; D unclear. This CDR3 region has 14 residues. With 8 bases removed from V and 0 bases from J, the gap between germline ends came to 13 bases. The germline V gene encodes CDR1 MNHEY and CDR2 SVGAGI. In DNA form, the CDR3 reads TGTGCCAGCCGGTCGAGACTCATGAACACTGAAGCTTTCTTT. This codes for CASRSRLMNTEAFF.

This chain uses TRBV25-1 with TRBJ1-5, with no clear D. The CDR3 has 13 residues. Trimming removed 0 bases at V and 6 bases at J, with 6 bases between. The germline gives CDR1 MGHDK, CDR2 SYGVNS. The CDR3 spells CASSEYWGQPQHF. Written as DNA, the CDR3 is TGTGCCAGCAGTGAATATTGGGGTCAGCCCCAGCATTTT.

The chain carries TRBV29-1 and TRBJ1-2, with 10 bases aligning to TRBD1. Trimming removed 3 bases from V and 3 bases from J; junction bases left unmatched: 4. Per germline, CDR1 SQVTM and CDR2 ANQGSEA. CDR3 length: 14 residues. This CDR3 is CSVDDRGLDYGYTF. CDR3 in DNA: TGCAGCGTTGACGACAGGGGGCTGGACTATGGCTACACCTTC.